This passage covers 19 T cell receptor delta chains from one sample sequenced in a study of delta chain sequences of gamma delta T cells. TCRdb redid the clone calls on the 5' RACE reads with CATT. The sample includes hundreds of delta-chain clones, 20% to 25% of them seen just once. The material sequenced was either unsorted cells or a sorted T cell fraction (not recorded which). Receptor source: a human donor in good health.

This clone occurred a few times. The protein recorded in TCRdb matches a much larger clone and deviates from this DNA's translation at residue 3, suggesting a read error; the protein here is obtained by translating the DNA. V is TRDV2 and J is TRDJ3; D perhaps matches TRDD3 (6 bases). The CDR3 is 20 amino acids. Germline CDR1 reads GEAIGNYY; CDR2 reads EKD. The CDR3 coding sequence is TGTGCCTTTGACACCGTTAACCCTGGGGACCTTTCCTGGGACACCCGACAGATGTTTTTC. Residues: CAFDTVNPGDLSWDTRQMFF.

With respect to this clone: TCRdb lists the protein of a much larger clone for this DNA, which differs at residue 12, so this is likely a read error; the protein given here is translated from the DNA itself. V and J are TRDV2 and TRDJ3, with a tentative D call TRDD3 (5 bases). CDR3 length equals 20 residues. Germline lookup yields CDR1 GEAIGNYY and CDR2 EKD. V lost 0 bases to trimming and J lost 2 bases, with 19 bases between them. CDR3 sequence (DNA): TGTGCCTGTGACACCGCTCTGTGGGGACCAAGCACCTGGGACACCCGACAGATGTTTTTC. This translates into CACDTALWGPSTWDTRQMFF.

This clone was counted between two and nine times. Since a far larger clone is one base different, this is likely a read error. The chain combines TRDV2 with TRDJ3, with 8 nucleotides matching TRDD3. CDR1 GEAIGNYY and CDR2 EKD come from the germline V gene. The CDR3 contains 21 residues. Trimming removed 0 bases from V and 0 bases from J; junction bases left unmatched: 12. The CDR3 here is CACDTVKGLGGLSWDTRQMFF. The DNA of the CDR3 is TGTGCCTGTGACACCGTGAAGGGACTGGGGGGCCTCTCCTGGGACACCCGACAGATGTTTTTC.

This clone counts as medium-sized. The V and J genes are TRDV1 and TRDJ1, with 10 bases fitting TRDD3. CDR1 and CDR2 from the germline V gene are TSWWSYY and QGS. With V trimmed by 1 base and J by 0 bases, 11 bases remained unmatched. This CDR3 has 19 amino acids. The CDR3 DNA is TGTGCTCTTGGGGAACCTGAGGCCGGGGGATACGGGTACACCGATAAACTCATCTTT. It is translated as CALGEPEAGGYGYTDKLIF.

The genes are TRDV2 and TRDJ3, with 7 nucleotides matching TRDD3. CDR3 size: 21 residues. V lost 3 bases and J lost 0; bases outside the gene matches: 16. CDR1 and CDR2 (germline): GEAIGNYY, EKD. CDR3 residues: CACDPLAGDSTPSWDTRQMFF. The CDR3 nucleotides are TGTGCCTGTGACCCCCTAGCGGGGGATTCAACCCCCTCCTGGGACACCCGACAGATGTTTTTC.

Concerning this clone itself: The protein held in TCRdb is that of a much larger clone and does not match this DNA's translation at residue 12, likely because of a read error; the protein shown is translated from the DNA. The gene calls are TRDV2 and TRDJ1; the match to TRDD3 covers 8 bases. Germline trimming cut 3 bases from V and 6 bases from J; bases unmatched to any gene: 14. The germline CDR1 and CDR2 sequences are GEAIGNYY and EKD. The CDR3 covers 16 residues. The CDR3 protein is CACDDWGSRRANKLIF. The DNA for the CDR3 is TGTGCCTGTGACGACTGGGGGTCTAGGAGAGCCAATAAACTCATCTTT.

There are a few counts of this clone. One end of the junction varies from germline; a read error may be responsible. This CDR3 is CACDTAGGLRNSWNTRQMFF. In nucleotides, the CDR3 is TGTGCCTGTGACACAGCTGGGGGATTGAGGAACTCCTGGAACACCCGACAGATGTTTTTC. This chain uses TRDV2 with TRDJ3, with TRDD3 matching over 9 bases. The CDR3 runs 20 residues. Per germline, CDR1 GEAIGNYY and CDR2 EKD.

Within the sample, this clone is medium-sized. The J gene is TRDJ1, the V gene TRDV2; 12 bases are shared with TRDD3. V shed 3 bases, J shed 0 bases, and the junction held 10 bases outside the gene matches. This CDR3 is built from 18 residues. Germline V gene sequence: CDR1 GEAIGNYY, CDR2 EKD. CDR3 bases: TGTGCCTGTGACCATGTTCTGGGGGATACGCTTTACACCGATAAACTCATCTTT. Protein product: CACDHVLGDTLYTDKLIF.

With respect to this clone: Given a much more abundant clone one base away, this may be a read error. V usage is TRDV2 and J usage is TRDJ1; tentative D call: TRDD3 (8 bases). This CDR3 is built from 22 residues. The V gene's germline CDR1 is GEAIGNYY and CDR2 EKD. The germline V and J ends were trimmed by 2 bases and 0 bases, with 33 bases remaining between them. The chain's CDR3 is CACDMVPSSVMGDGRYTDKLIF. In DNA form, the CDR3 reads TGTGCCTGTGACATGGTTCCTTCCTCAGTAATGGGGGATGGGAGGTACACCGATAAACTCATCTTT.

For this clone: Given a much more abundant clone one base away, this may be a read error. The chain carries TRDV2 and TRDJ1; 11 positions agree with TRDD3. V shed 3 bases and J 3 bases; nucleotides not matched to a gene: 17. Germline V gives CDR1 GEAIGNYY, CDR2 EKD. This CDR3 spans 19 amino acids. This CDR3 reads CACDSVGMSWGIQSDKLIF. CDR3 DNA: TGTGCCTGTGACTCCGTCGGAATGAGCTGGGGGATACAGTCCGATAAACTCATCTTT.

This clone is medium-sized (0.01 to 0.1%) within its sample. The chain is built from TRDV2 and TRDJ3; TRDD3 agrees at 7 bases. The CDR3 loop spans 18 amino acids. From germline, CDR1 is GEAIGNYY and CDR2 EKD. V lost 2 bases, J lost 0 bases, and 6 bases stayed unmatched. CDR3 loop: CACDKLGVNSWDTRQMFF. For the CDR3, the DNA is TGTGCCTGTGACAAGCTGGGGGTTAACTCCTGGGACACCCGACAGATGTTTTTC.

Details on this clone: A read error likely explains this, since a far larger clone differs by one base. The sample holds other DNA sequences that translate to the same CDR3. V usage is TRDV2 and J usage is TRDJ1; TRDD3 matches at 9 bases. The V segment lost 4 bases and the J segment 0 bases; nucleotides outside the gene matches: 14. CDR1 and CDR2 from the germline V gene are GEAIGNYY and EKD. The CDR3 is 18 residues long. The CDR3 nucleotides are TGTGCCTGTGATACCGTCTCCAGACTGGGGGACCACACCGATAAACTCATCTTT. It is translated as CACDTVSRLGDHTDKLIF.

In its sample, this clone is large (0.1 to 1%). The CDR3 region is CACDTLTGGYALTDKLIF. CDR3 in DNA: TGTGCCTGTGACACCCTTACTGGGGGATACGCCTTGACCGATAAACTCATCTTT. J is TRDJ1 and V is TRDV2, with TRDD3 matching over 13 bases. CDR1 GEAIGNYY and CDR2 EKD come from the germline V gene. The V and J ends lost 0 bases and 2 bases, in that order; junction bases with no gene match: 8. This CDR3 spans 18 amino acids.

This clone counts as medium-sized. DNA of the CDR3: TGTGCCTGTGACACCCTGGGGGATACGAGGGGCACCGATAAACTCATCTTT. Translating it yields CACDTLGDTRGTDKLIF. The rearrangement links TRDV2 to TRDJ1, with 12 nucleotides matching TRDD3. CDR1 GEAIGNYY and CDR2 EKD come from the germline V gene. The CDR3 is 17 amino acids. With 0 bases clipped from V and 1 base from J, the junction kept 5 bases outside the gene matches.

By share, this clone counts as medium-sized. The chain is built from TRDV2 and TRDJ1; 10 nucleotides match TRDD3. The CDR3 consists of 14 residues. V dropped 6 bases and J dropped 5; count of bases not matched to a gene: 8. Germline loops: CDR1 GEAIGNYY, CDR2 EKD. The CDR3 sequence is CACLALGDKDKLIF. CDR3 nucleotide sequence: TGTGCCTGTCTTGCGCTGGGGGATAAGGATAAACTCATCTTT.

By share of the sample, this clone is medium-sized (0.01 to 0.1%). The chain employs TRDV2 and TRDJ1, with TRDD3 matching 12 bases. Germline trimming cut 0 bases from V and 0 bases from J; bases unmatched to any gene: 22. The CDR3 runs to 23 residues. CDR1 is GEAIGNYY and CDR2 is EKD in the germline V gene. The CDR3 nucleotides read TGTGCCTGTGACACCCTAGCTCCTCCTAAGAGTACTGGGGGATACTCGGACACCGATAAACTCATCTTT. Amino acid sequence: CACDTLAPPKSTGGYSDTDKLIF.

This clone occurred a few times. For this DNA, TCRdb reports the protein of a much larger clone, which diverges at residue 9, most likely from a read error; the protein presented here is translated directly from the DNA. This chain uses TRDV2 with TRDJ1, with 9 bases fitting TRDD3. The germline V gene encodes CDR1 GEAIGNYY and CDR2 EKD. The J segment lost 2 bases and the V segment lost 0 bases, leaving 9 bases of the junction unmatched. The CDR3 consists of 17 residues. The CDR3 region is CACDTLGDIRRTDKLIF. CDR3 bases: TGTGCCTGTGACACCTTGGGGGATATACGGCGGACCGATAAACTCATCTTT.

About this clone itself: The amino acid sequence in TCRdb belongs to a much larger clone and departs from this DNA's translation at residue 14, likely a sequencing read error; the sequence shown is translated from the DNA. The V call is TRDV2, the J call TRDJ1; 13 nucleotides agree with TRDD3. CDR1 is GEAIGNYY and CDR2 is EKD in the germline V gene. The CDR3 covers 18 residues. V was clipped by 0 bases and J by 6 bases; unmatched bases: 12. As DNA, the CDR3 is TGTGCCTGTGACACCCTTACTGGGGGATACGCCTTGACCAATAAACTCATCTTT. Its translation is CACDTLTGGYALTNKLIF.

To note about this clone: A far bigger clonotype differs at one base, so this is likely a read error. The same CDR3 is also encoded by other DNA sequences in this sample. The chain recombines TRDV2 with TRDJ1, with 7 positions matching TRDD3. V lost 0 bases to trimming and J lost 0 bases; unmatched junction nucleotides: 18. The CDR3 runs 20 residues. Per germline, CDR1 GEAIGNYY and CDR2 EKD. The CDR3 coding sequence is TGTGCCTGTGACACCGTGGGCTCTGGGGGGCCTGAGGGGGACACCGATAAACTCATCTTT. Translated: CACDTVGSGGPEGDTDKLIF.